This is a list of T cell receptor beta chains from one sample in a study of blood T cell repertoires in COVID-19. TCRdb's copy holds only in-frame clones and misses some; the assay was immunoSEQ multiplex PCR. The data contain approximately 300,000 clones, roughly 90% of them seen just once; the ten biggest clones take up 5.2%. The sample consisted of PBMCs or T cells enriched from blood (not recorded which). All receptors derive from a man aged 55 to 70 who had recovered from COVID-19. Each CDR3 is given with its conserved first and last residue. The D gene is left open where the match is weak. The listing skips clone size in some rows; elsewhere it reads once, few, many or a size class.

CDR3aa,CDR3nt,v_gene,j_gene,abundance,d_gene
CASSEGRQGIRETQYF,TGTGCCAGCAGTGAAGGTCGGCAGGGGATAAGAGAGACCCAGTACTTC,TRBV2,TRBJ2-5,once,.
CASSPTFSGTGSMNTEAFF,TGCGCCAGCAGCCCAACCTTCTCCGGGACAGGGAGCATGAACACTGAAGCTTTCTTT,TRBV5-1,TRBJ1-1,.,TRBD1
CASSLRPQGGGSFYGYTF,TGTGCCAGCAGTTTAAGGCCACAGGGGGGGGGATCCTTCTATGGCTACACCTTC,TRBV28,TRBJ1-2,.,TRBD1
CASSETSGRLWETQYF,TGTGCCAGCAGTGAAACTAGCGGGAGATTATGGGAGACCCAGTACTTC,TRBV6-1,TRBJ2-5,.,TRBD2
CASSVTGGGTDTQYF,TGTGCCAGCAGCGTCACAGGGGGGGGCACAGATACGCAGTATTTT,TRBV9,TRBJ2-3,.,.
CASSPNVPGQGARSSYTF,TGTGCCAGCAGTCCCAACGTCCCGGGACAGGGGGCGCGTAGTAGCTACACCTTC,TRBV6-6,TRBJ1-2,once,TRBD1
CASSRILAAVNTGELFF,TGTGCCAGCAGTCGAATACTGGCGGCGGTGAACACCGGGGAGCTGTTTTTT,TRBV27,TRBJ2-2,.,.
CASSLVGPGTGELFF,TGTGCTAGCAGCTTAGTTGGCCCTGGCACCGGGGAGCTGTTTTTT,TRBV7-7,TRBJ2-2,few,.
CASSQGPGNQPQHF,TGTGCCAGCAGCCAGGGCCCTGGCAATCAGCCCCAGCATTTT,TRBV14,TRBJ1-5,.,.
CASSLPYASSYEQYF,TGTGCCAGCAGCTTGCCCTATGCAAGCTCCTACGAGCAGTACTTC,TRBV5-6,TRBJ2-7,.,.
CASRTQNTEAFF,TGTGCCAGCAGGACACAGAACACTGAAGCTTTCTTT,TRBV7-9,TRBJ1-1,.,.
CASSSGTPGNQPQHF,TGTGCCAGCAGCTCCGGGACACCGGGGAATCAGCCCCAGCATTTT,TRBV7-9,TRBJ1-5,.,.
CASSLPGTSSYEQYF,TGTGCCAGCAGTTTACCGGGAACAAGCTCCTACGAGCAGTACTTC,TRBV28,TRBJ2-7,.,.
CASSSLRDRGSEQYF,TGCGCCAGCAGCTCACTCCGGGACAGGGGAAGCGAGCAGTACTTC,TRBV5-1,TRBJ2-7,.,TRBD1
CASSWGRGLYNEQFF,TGTGCCAGCAGCTGGGGCAGGGGGCTGTACAATGAGCAGTTCTTC,TRBV11-1,TRBJ2-1,.,TRBD1
CASSQEKGRGNSPLHF,TGTGCCAGCAGCCAAGAAAAGGGCAGGGGTAATTCACCCCTCCACTTT,TRBV3-1/TRBV3-2,TRBJ1-6,.,.
CSVRQGGREKLFF,TGCAGCGTTCGACAGGGCGGAAGAGAAAAACTGTTTTTT,TRBV29-1,TRBJ1-4,.,TRBD1
CATQGDANEKLFF,TGTGCCACCCAGGGGGACGCTAATGAAAAACTGTTTTTT,TRBV2,TRBJ1-4,few,TRBD1
CASSLLGQGYGGYTF,TGTGCCAGCAGCTTACTGGGACAGGGTTACGGTGGCTACACCTTC,TRBV7-2,TRBJ1-2,.,TRBD1
CASSRDRGIYEQYF,TGTGCCAGCAGTCGGGACAGGGGGATCTACGAGCAGTACTTC,TRBV6-5,TRBJ2-7,.,TRBD1
CASSLGQGYGYTF,TGTGCCAGCAGCTTAGGACAGGGTTATGGCTACACCTTC,TRBV7-9,TRBJ1-2,.,TRBD1
CASSQARPSYNEQFF,TGTGCCAGCAGCCAAGCGAGGCCCTCCTACAATGAGCAGTTCTTC,TRBV3-1/TRBV3-2,TRBJ2-1,.,.
CASSSRPGVEQYF,TGTGCCAGCAGCTCCCGCCCCGGGGTGGAGCAGTACTTC,TRBV7-9,TRBJ2-7,once,.
CSVVTGSGYGYTF,TGCAGCGTCGTTACAGGGTCGGGATACGGCTACACCTTC,TRBV29-1,TRBJ1-2,.,.
CASRDREGDEAFF,TGCGCCAGCAGGGACAGGGAGGGCGATGAAGCTTTCTTT,TRBV10-1,TRBJ1-1,.,TRBD1
CASSLDTSYEQYF,TGTGCCAGTAGTTTGGACACTTCCTACGAGCAGTACTTC,TRBV19,TRBJ2-7,.,.
CASSLSGEQYF,TGTGCCAGCAGCCTCAGCGGAGAGCAGTACTTC,TRBV6-6,TRBJ2-7,.,.
CASRPAGPFSYEQYF,TGTGCCAGCAGGCCTGCAGGGCCGTTTTCCTACGAGCAGTACTTC,TRBV4-2,TRBJ2-7,.,.
CASSLGGAGGLTEAFF,TGTGCCAGCAGTTTAGGGGGGGCAGGGGGCCTCACTGAAGCTTTCTTT,TRBV28,TRBJ1-1,once,TRBD1
CASSKGQNSNTGELFF,TGTGCCAGCAGCAAAGGACAGAACTCGAACACCGGGGAGCTGTTTTTT,TRBV5-5,TRBJ2-2,.,.
CASSISSGLSTDTQYF,TGTGCCAGTAGTATATCTAGCGGACTTAGCACAGATACGCAGTATTTT,TRBV19,TRBJ2-3,.,TRBD2
CASRPAGGRDTQYF,TGCGCCAGCAGGCCAGCGGGAGGCCGGGATACGCAGTATTTT,TRBV5-1,TRBJ2-3,.,TRBD2
CASSSRTGSSYNEQFF,TGTGCCAGCTCATCGAGGACAGGGAGCTCCTACAATGAGCAGTTCTTC,TRBV18,TRBJ2-1,.,TRBD1
CASRGTVSTGELFF,TGTGCCAGCAGAGGGACAGTCTCCACCGGGGAGCTGTTTTTT,TRBV6-5,TRBJ2-2,.,TRBD1
CASSLTSGSYEQYF,TGTGCCAGCAGCCTCACTAGCGGGAGCTACGAGCAGTACTTC,TRBV7-2,TRBJ2-7,.,TRBD2
CASSPGQGGYEQYF,TGCGCCAGCAGCCCCGGACAGGGTGGGTACGAGCAGTACTTC,TRBV5-1,TRBJ2-7,.,TRBD1